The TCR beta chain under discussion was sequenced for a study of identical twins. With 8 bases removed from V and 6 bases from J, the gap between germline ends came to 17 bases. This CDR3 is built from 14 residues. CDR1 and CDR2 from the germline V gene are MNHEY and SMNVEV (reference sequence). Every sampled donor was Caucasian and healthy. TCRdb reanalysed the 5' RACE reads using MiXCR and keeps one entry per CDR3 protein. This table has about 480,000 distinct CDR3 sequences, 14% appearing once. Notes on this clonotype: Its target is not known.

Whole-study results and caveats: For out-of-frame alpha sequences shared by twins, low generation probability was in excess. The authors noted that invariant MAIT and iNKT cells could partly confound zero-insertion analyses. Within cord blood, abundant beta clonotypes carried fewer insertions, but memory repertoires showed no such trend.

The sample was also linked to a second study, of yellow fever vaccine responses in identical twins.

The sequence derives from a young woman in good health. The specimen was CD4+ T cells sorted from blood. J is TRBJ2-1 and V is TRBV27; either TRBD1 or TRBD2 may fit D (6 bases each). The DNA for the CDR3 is TGTGCCAGCGTCGGGGGTGGGGGCCGCAATGAGCAGTTCTTC. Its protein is CASVGGGGRNEQFF.